Shown below are 20 T cell receptor beta chains from a single sample sequenced in a study of T cells in Graves' hyperthyroidism and ophthalmopathy. RNA transcripts were the template for amplifying TCR beta CDR3 regions. An initial round of RT-PCR targeting the TCR CDR3 relied on the HTBI primer set. TCRdb analysed the multiplex PCR reads with MiXCR anew, one entry per CDR3 protein. The repertoire consists of approximately 250,000 distinct CDR3 sequences, with approximately 25% occurring once and the leading ten covering 30% to 40%. Source material: blood. The receptors were gathered from a middle-aged woman with Graves' ophthalmopathy.

The V gene is TRBV9, the J gene TRBJ2-2; 9 bases map to TRBD2. CDR3 length: 16 amino acids. V dropped 0 bases and J dropped 0; count of bases not matched to a gene: 0. Germline V gene lookup returns CDR1 SGDLS and CDR2 YYNGEE. CDR3 sequence (DNA): TGTGCCAGCAGCGTAGGGACTAGCGCGAACACCGGGGAGCTGTTTTTT. It codes for CASSVGTSANTGELFF.

This clonotype was recorded at least ten times. The chain has TRBV5-8 and TRBJ2-1, with 9 bases matching TRBD2. Germline CDR1 reads SGHTS; CDR2 reads YDEGEE. Unmatched junction bases numbered 1, after V lost 0 bases and J lost 3 bases. This CDR3 is built from 15 residues. CDR3 coding DNA: TGTGCCAGCAGCTTGGGACTAGCGGACTACAATGAGCAGTTCTTC. It is translated as CASSLGLADYNEQFF.

This clonotype has a count of ten or more. The chain employs TRBV19 and TRBJ1-1; D possibly corresponds to TRBD1 (6 bases). Germline lookup yields CDR1 LNHDA and CDR2 SQIVND (reference sequence). The CDR3 loop spans 14 amino acids. Trimming cost V 5 bases and J 0 bases, with 10 bases left between them. The CDR3 nucleotides read TGTGCCAGTAGTGAGACAGGTATGAACACTGAAGCTTTCTTT. The encoded protein is CASSETGMNTEAFF.

In its sample, this clonotype was seen many times. The chain combines TRBV28 with TRBJ2-2, with D tentatively TRBD1 (6 bases). Germline V gene lookup returns CDR1 MDHEN and CDR2 SYDVKM. The CDR3 is 15 residues long. V was trimmed by 6 bases and J by 2 bases, leaving 13 bases between them. CDR3 residues: CASSVGTINTGELFF. The DNA for the CDR3 is TGTGCCAGCAGCGTGGGGACAATAAACACCGGGGAGCTGTTTTTT.

CDR3 loop: CASSYPQGISYEQYF. CDR3 bases: TGTGCCAGCAGTTACCCTCAGGGGATCTCCTACGAGCAGTACTTC. V usage is TRBV6-2 or TRBV6-3 and J usage is TRBJ2-7, with a tentative D call TRBD1 (6 bases). Looked up from germline, CDR1 is MNHEY and CDR2 is SVGEGT. Between the trimmed V and J ends, which lost 2 bases and 0 bases, there was a span of 11 bases. The CDR3 runs to 15 residues.

The chain is built from TRBV7-2 and TRBJ2-5; 9 bases are shared with TRBD1. CDR3 size: 16 residues. V shed 5 bases and J 2 bases; nucleotides not matched to a gene: 9. CDR1 and CDR2 from the germline V gene are SGHTA and FQGNSA. The CDR3: CASSTLPGQGQETQYF. The CDR3 bases are TGTGCCAGCAGCACCCTACCGGGACAGGGTCAAGAGACCCAGTACTTC.

This clonotype was detected ten times or more. The chain carries TRBV7-3 and TRBJ1-5, with 8 positions matching TRBD1. Losses at the gene ends were 4 bases for V and 5 bases for J; bases not matched to a gene: 7. The germline V gene has CDR1 SGHTA and CDR2 FQGTGA. The length of the CDR3 is 15 residues. CDR3 amino acids: CASSSRTGTDQPQHF. The DNA of the CDR3 is TGTGCCAGCAGCTCTCGGACAGGGACCGATCAGCCCCAGCATTTT. The complete variable domain, with remaining parts taken from reference TRBV7-3 and TRBJ1-5, reads GAGVSQTPSNKVTEKGKYVELRCDPISGHTALYWYRQSLGQGPEFLIYFQGTGAADDSGLPNDRFFAVRPEGSVSTLKIQRTERGDSAVYLCASSSRTGTDQPQHFGDGTRLSIL.

This clonotype has ten or more counts. The chain joins TRBV7-8 to TRBJ2-5; perhaps TRBD2 as D (5 bases). Germline CDR1 is SGHVS and CDR2 is FQNEAQ. Trimming took 4 bases from V and 0 from J, leaving 9 bases between them. CDR3 length: 14 amino acids. This chain's CDR3 is CASSSGYNQETQYF. The CDR3 DNA reads as TGTGCCAGCAGCTCGGGGTACAACCAAGAGACCCAGTACTTC.

This clonotype was counted ten times or more. The chain links TRBV28 to TRBJ2-5; possibly TRBD1 or TRBD2 for D (5 bases each). Germline V gene sequence: CDR1 MDHEN, CDR2 SYDVKM. Trimming cost V 7 bases and J 4 bases, with 13 bases left between them. The CDR3 has 13 residues. The CDR3 DNA reads TGTGCCAGCACCATCGAGGGACGAGAGACCCAGTACTTC. Translation gives CASTIEGRETQYF.

This clonotype has a count of ten or more. V usage is TRBV6-1 and J usage is TRBJ1-2; D may be TRBD1 (5 bases). V lost 2 bases and J 4 bases, leaving 14 bases between the germline ends. Germline-derived CDR1 and CDR2 are MNHNS and SASEGT. The CDR3 loop spans 15 amino acids. In DNA form, the CDR3 reads TGTGCCAGCAGTGAATGGACAAGAGTTAGCTATGGCTACACCTTC. It is translated as CASSEWTRVSYGYTF.

This clonotype was seen only a few times. This chain links TRBV7-2 with TRBJ1-1; TRBD1 aligns across 7 bases. The CDR3 runs to 15 residues. The ends lost 6 bases at V and 5 bases at J; junction bases unmatched: 12. Germline lookup yields CDR1 SGHTA and CDR2 FQGNSA. CDR3: CASRSRQGGMTEAFF. CDR3 coding DNA: TGTGCCAGCAGATCAAGACAGGGAGGTATGACTGAAGCTTTCTTT. Using reference TRBV7-2 and TRBJ1-1 for the parts outside the CDR3, the full variable domain is GAGVSQSPSNKVTEKGKDVELRCDPISGHTALYWYRQSLGQGLEFLIYFQGNSAPDKSGLPSDRFSAERTGGSVSTLTIQRTQQEDSAVYLCASRSRQGGMTEAFFGQGTRLTVV.

This clonotype was observed many times. In DNA form, the CDR3 reads TGCGCCAGCAGCTTCGTTGACAGTAACACTGAAGCTTTCTTT. Its translation is CASSFVDSNTEAFF. The rearrangement uses TRBV5-1 and TRBJ1-1, with D possibly TRBD1 on 5 matching bases. The CDR3 contains 14 residues. The V and J ends lost 2 bases and 2 bases respectively, with 10 bases between them. Per germline, CDR1 SGHRS and CDR2 YFSETQ.

This clonotype has a count of ten or more. The rearrangement uses TRBV7-8 and TRBJ2-7, with D tentatively TRBD1 (6 bases). The V and J ends lost 0 bases and 6 bases respectively, with 9 bases between them. Germline CDR1 SGHVS, CDR2 FQNEAQ. The CDR3 is 13 amino acids. Here the CDR3 DNA reads TGTGCCAGCAGCTTAGCTTTGACAGGCGAGCAGTACTTC. Amino acid sequence: CASSLALTGEQYF.

This clonotype was counted ten times or more. The chain recombines TRBV3-1 with TRBJ2-7; 10 bases line up with TRBD1. After removal of 3 bases from V and 3 bases from J, the junction contained 2 bases not matched to a gene. This CDR3 has 14 amino acids. Germline lookup yields CDR1 LGHDT and CDR2 YNNKEL (reference sequence). The CDR3 reads CASSQWDRGYEQYF. The CDR3 nucleotides are TGTGCCAGCAGCCAGTGGGACAGGGGCTACGAGCAGTACTTC.

This clonotype was picked up many times. The chain has TRBV7-3 and TRBJ1-5, with TRBD1 identical over 10 bases. Germline CDR1 SGHTA, CDR2 FQGTGA. V lost 5 bases, J lost 7 bases, and 14 bases stayed unmatched. This CDR3 is 17 amino acids long. The CDR3 DNA follows: TGTGCCAGCAGCCCCCGACCGGGACAGGGGAGTCACCAGCCCCAGCATTTT. Its protein is CASSPRPGQGSHQPQHF. Drawing the rest from reference TRBV7-3 and TRBJ1-5, the complete variable domain is GAGVSQTPSNKVTEKGKYVELRCDPISGHTALYWYRQSLGQGPEFLIYFQGTGAADDSGLPNDRFFAVRPEGSVSTLKIQRTERGDSAVYLCASSPRPGQGSHQPQHFGDGTRLSIL.

This clonotype was counted many times. The CDR3 sequence: CASSELFPYEQYF. The CDR3 DNA sequence: TGTGCCAGCAGTGAACTATTCCCCTACGAGCAGTACTTC. V is TRBV2 and J is TRBJ2-7; D gene uncertain. CDR1 and CDR2 (germline): SNHLY, FYNNEI. V lost 2 bases and J lost 2, with 7 bases in between. The CDR3 spans 13 residues.

This clonotype was recorded many times. The rearrangement uses TRBV7-9 and TRBJ2-5, with a weak D call TRBD2 (6 bases). The CDR3 length is 16 residues. The V and J ends lost 4 bases and 5 bases respectively, with 20 bases between them. The germline V gene encodes CDR1 SEHNR and CDR2 FQNEAQ (reference sequence). CDR3 sequence: CASSYGRDGGRETQYF. In nucleotides, the CDR3 is TGTGCCAGCAGCTACGGGCGGGACGGAGGGCGGGAGACCCAGTACTTC.

The table lists this clonotype with many counts. This chain uses TRBV4-1 with TRBJ2-7, with 7 positions matching TRBD1. Germline V gene lookup returns CDR1 MGHRA and CDR2 YSYEKL. This CDR3 region has 16 residues. V lost 5 bases, J lost 1 base, and 11 bases stayed unmatched. CDR3 bases: TGCGCCAGCAGCAGTCCTACAGGGGTAAAGTCCTACGAGCAGTACTTC. Its protein is CASSSPTGVKSYEQYF.

The chain couples TRBV4-2 to TRBJ2-7; TRBD2 might be the D (8 bases). Trimming stripped 0 bases from V and 4 bases from J, with 22 bases between. The CDR3 consists of 18 residues. Germline CDR1 LGHNA, CDR2 YNFKEQ. The DNA for the CDR3 is TGTGCCAGCAGCCAAGAAGGGGGCTTTACTAGCGGCTTGTACGAGCAGTACTTC. Translation gives CASSQEGGFTSGLYEQYF.

At least ten counts were recorded for this clonotype. V usage is TRBV11-3 and J usage is TRBJ1-1; 7 bases agree with TRBD1. CDR1 is SGHNT, CDR2 YENEEA, per germline. J gave up 5 bases and V 4 bases, and 4 bases lay outside the gene matches. The CDR3 has 13 amino acids. The CDR3: CASSSTGRTEAFF. CDR3 DNA: TGTGCCAGCAGCTCGACAGGGCGAACTGAAGCTTTCTTT.